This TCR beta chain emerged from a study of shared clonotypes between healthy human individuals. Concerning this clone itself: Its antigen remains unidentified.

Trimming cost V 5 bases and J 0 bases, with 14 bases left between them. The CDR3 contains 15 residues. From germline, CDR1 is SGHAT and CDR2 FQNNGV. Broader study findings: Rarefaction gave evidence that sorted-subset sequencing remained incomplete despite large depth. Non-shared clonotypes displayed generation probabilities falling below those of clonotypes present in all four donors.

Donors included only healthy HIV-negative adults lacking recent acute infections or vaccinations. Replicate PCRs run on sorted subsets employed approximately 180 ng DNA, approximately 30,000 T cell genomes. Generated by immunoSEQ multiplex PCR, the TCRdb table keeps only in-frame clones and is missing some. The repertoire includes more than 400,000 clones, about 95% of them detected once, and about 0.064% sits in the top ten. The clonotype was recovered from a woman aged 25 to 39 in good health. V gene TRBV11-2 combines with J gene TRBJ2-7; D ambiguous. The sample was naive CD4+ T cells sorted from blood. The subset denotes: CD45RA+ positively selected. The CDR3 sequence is CASSPTEGFSYEQYF. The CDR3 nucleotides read TGTGCCAGCAGCCCCACGGAAGGGTTCTCCTACGAGCAGTACTTC.